The 20 T cell receptor beta chains in this list originate from one sample, sequenced in a study of EBV T-cell therapy then PD-1 blockade in nasopharyngeal carcinoma. These receptors' targets are unknown. Using immunoSEQ multiplex PCR, the repertoire was profiled, and TCRdb retains in-frame clones only, with some absent. The table includes some 14,000 clones, around four fifths detected once. This sample's treatment: AdE1-LMPpoly-expanded autologous EBV-specific T-cell therapy followed by anti-PD-1 nivolumab. Sequencing used CD8+ T cells from blood, obtained around day 100 from a patient whose treatment included autologous EBV-specific T cells and nivolumab. These receptors all stem from a man aged 40-50 years with nasopharyngeal carcinoma.

The chain is built from TRBV6-5 and TRBJ1-1; the D gene is possibly TRBD1 (5 bases). This CDR3 contains 13 residues. Germline assignment: CDR1 MNHEY and CDR2 SVGAGI. Between the trimmed V and J ends, which lost 6 bases and 5 bases, there was a span of 13 bases. CDR3 protein: CASSPGRRTEAFF. Written as DNA, the CDR3 is TGTGCCAGCAGCCCGGGACGACGGACTGAAGCTTTCTTT.

The rearrangement joins TRBV6-5 to TRBJ2-1, with 10 positions matching TRBD2. This CDR3 is 15 amino acids long. Per germline, CDR1 MNHEY and CDR2 SVGAGI. V trimming: 6 bases; J trimming: 2 bases; junction bases outside the gene matches: 4. CDR3 loop: CASSIAGGPYNEQFF. CDR3 coding DNA: TGTGCCAGCAGCATAGCGGGGGGCCCCTACAATGAGCAGTTCTTC.

The chain joins TRBV7-9 to TRBJ2-7; D is uncertain. The CDR3 contains 14 residues. Trimming pared 1 base from V and 4 bases from J, leaving 11 bases between. Germline V gene data show CDR1 as SEHNR and CDR2 as FQNEAQ (reference sequence). CDR3 DNA sequence: TGTGCCAGCAGCTTAGTCGATGTCTATTACGAGCAGTACTTC. Translation: CASSLVDVYYEQYF.

This sequence joins TRBV9 and TRBJ2-3; 8 nucleotides line up with TRBD2. The length of the CDR3 is 19 residues. V lost 0 bases, J lost 2 bases, and 14 bases stayed unmatched. Germline lookup yields CDR1 SGDLS and CDR2 YYNGEE. CDR3 sequence: CASSVEGERGPLPTDTQYF. For the CDR3, the DNA is TGTGCCAGCAGCGTAGAGGGCGAGCGGGGGCCTCTTCCCACAGATACGCAGTATTTT. Using reference TRBV9 and TRBJ2-3 for the parts outside the CDR3, the full variable domain is DSGVTQTPKHLITATGQRVTLRCSPRSGDLSVYWYQQSLDQGLQFLIQYYNGEERAKGNILERFSAQQFPDLHSELNLSSLELGDSALYFCASSVEGERGPLPTDTQYFGPGTRLTVL.

The J gene is TRBJ1-3, the V gene TRBV5-1, with D unresolved. The V end lost 0 bases, the J end lost 0 bases, and 7 bases lay between the germline ends. Germline-derived CDR1 and CDR2 are SGHRS and YFSETQ. The CDR3 is made up of 15 amino acids. The CDR3 is CASSLEIGSGNTIYF. The CDR3 DNA follows: TGCGCCAGCAGCTTGGAAATTGGCTCTGGAAACACCATATATTTT.

Only a few counts were recorded for this clone. This chain joins TRBV6-6 and TRBJ2-5; 10 bases line up with TRBD1. The germline V gene encodes CDR1 MNHNY and CDR2 SVGAGI (reference sequence). The junction had 4 bases not matched to a gene; V was cut back by 4 bases and J by 5 bases. The CDR3 contains 14 residues. The CDR3 bases are TGTGCCAGCAGTTTGGGGACAGGGGTCGAGACCCAGTACTTC. As protein: CASSLGTGVETQYF.

This clone was seen a few times. The chain is built from TRBV9 and TRBJ2-2; 11 bases are shared with TRBD2. This CDR3 is built from 14 residues. Germline CDR1 reads SGDLS; CDR2 reads YYNGEE. V shed 3 bases, J shed 5 bases, and the junction held 0 bases outside the gene matches. CDR3 amino acids: CASSASGGTGELFF. CDR3 DNA sequence: TGTGCCAGCAGCGCTAGCGGGGGGACCGGGGAGCTGTTTTTT.

CDR3: CASSSRDRTWPGELFF. CDR3 nucleotide sequence: TGTGCCAGCAGTTCCCGGGACAGGACCTGGCCCGGGGAGCTGTTTTTT. The V and J genes are TRBV28 and TRBJ2-2; 8 nucleotides line up with TRBD1. This CDR3 comprises 16 residues. J lost 6 bases, V lost 4 bases, and 10 bases had no gene match. The germline gives CDR1 MDHEN, CDR2 SYDVKM.

The chain is built from TRBV7-9 and TRBJ2-7; TRBD1 matches at 7 bases. The V and J ends lost 3 bases and 2 bases, in that order; junction bases with no gene match: 4. The CDR3 loop spans 14 amino acids. CDR1 is SEHNR and CDR2 is FQNEAQ in the germline V gene (reference sequence). The CDR3 DNA is TGTGCCAGCAGCTTCGACAGGGCGGCCTACGAGCAGTACTTC. Its protein is CASSFDRAAYEQYF. The variable domain in full, with the rest retrieved from reference TRBV7-9 and TRBJ2-7, is DTGVSQNPRHKITKRGQNVTFRCDPISEHNRLYWYRQTLGQGPEFLTYFQNEAQLEKSRLLSDRFSAERPKGSFSTLEIQRTEQGDSAMYLCASSFDRAAYEQYFGPGTRLTVT.

V is TRBV5-1 and J is TRBJ2-2, with 7 nucleotides matching TRBD1. After removal of 0 bases from V and 1 base from J, the junction contained 9 bases not matched to a gene. The CDR3 runs to 18 residues. Germline CDR1 is SGHRS and CDR2 is YFSETQ. The CDR3 region has the DNA TGCGCCAGCAGCTTGGTGAGGGCGGACAGGAGGAACACCGGGGAGCTGTTTTTT. Its translation: CASSLVRADRRNTGELFF.

The chain joins TRBV6-5 to TRBJ1-2, with TRBD1 as a possible D gene (5 bases). In germline, CDR1 is MNHEY, CDR2 SVGAGI. V shed 5 bases and J shed 6 bases, with 10 bases lying between them. The CDR3 loop spans 12 amino acids. CDR3 coding DNA: TGTGCCAGCAGTCTCGACAGAAATGGCTACACCTTC. This gives the protein CASSLDRNGYTF.

V is TRBV5-1 and J is TRBJ2-1, with D perhaps TRBD1 (5 bases). V dropped 2 bases and J dropped 5 bases, with 11 bases sitting between them. The CDR3 loop spans 14 amino acids. CDR1 is SGHRS and CDR2 is YFSETQ in the germline V gene. CDR3 sequence (DNA): TGCGCCAGCAGCTTCCAGGGCCAGGACAATGAGCAGTTCTTC. It translates to CASSFQGQDNEQFF.

The rearrangement joins TRBV5-6 to TRBJ2-1; maybe TRBD1 (5 bases). Trimming shortened V by 4 bases and J by 9 bases, and 11 bases separated the two germline ends. Looked up from germline, CDR1 is SGHDT and CDR2 is YYEEEE. The CDR3 loop spans 12 amino acids. For the CDR3, the DNA is TGTGCCAGCAGCCAAGACAGTGGTGAGCAGTTCTTC. It codes for CASSQDSGEQFF.

The chain is built from TRBV2 and TRBJ1-2; 7 nucleotides agree with TRBD1. The CDR3 covers 16 residues. Germline V gives CDR1 SNHLY, CDR2 FYNNEI. J gave up 6 bases and V 2 bases, and 12 bases lay outside the gene matches. This CDR3 reads CASSERFSRGPNGYTF. CDR3 sequence (DNA): TGTGCCAGCAGTGAAAGGTTTTCGAGGGGGCCTAATGGCTACACCTTC.

This chain connects TRBV7-9 to TRBJ1-1; possible D gene TRBD1, 6 bases. Germline CDR1 SEHNR, CDR2 FQNEAQ (reference sequence). Trimming removed 6 bases at V and 6 bases at J, with 17 bases between. The CDR3 spans 14 residues. The CDR3 here is CASSYPTGWPEAFF. CDR3 DNA: TGTGCCAGCAGTTATCCAACAGGGTGGCCTGAAGCTTTCTTT.

The chain has TRBV29-1 and TRBJ1-5; TRBD1 might be the D (6 bases). The CDR3 runs to 13 residues. The V end was cut by 7 bases, the J end by 4 bases, with 14 bases between. Germline V lookup: CDR1 SQVTM, CDR2 ANQGSEA. The CDR3 reads CSGAEGGNQPQHF. The CDR3 region has the DNA TGCAGCGGGGCGGAGGGGGGGAATCAGCCCCAGCATTTT.

The rearrangement links TRBV28 to TRBJ2-3; 7 nucleotides line up with TRBD1. Looked up from germline, CDR1 is MDHEN and CDR2 is SYDVKM. This CDR3 contains 16 residues. Trimming removed 3 bases from V and 2 bases from J; junction bases left unmatched: 8. CDR3 sequence reads: CASSFPGTATTDTQYF. The CDR3 bases are TGTGCCAGCAGTTTCCCCGGGACAGCCACCACAGATACGCAGTATTTT.

This clone was found a few times. J is TRBJ1-5 and V is TRBV7-9; 7 positions agree with TRBD1. This CDR3 is 13 amino acids long. V trimming: 1 base; J trimming: 7 bases; junction bases outside the gene matches: 1. Germline values: CDR1 SEHNR, CDR2 FQNEAQ (reference sequence). CDR3 sequence reads: CASSLEQGQPQHF. CDR3 in DNA: TGTGCCAGCAGCTTAGAACAGGGGCAGCCCCAGCATTTT.

The rearrangement uses TRBV5-5 and TRBJ1-1; D is possibly TRBD1 (5 bases). The CDR3 runs 16 residues. Trimming cost V 5 bases and J 3 bases, with 20 bases left between them. In germline, CDR1 is SGHKS, CDR2 YYEKEE (reference sequence). The CDR3 loop is CASRPSRTQSYTEAFF. The CDR3, as DNA: TGTGCCAGCAGACCGTCCCGGACACAATCATACACTGAAGCTTTCTTT.

The chain combines TRBV2 with TRBJ1-1, with TRBD1 as a possible D gene (6 bases). Trimming left V 2 bases short and J 11 bases short, with 9 bases between. The CDR3 is 11 residues long. Germline V lookup: CDR1 SNHLY, CDR2 FYNNEI. Here the CDR3 reads CASSESRGAFF. CDR3 DNA: TGTGCCAGCAGTGAATCAAGGGGGGCTTTCTTT.